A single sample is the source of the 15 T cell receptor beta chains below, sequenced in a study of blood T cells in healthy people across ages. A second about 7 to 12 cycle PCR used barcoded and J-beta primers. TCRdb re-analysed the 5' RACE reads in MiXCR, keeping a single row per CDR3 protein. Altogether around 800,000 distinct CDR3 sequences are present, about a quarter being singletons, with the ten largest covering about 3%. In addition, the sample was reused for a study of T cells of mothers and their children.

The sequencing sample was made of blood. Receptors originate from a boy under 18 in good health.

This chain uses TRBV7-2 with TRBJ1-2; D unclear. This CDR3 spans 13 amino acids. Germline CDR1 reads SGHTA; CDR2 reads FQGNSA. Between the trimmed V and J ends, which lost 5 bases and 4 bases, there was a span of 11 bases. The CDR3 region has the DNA TGTGCCAGCAGCCCCCCGGGAAGCTATGGCTACACCTTC. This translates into CASSPPGSYGYTF. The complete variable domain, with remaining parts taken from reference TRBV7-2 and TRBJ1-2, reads GAGVSQSPSNKVTEKGKDVELRCDPISGHTALYWYRQSLGQGLEFLIYFQGNSAPDKSGLPSDRFSAERTGGSVSTLTIQRTQQEDSAVYLCASSPPGSYGYTFGSGTRLTVV.

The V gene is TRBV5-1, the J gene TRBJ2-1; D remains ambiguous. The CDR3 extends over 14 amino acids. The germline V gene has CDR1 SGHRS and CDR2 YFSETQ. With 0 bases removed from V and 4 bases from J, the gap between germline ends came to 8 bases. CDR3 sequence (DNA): TGCGCCAGCAGCTTGGACTCGATATACAATGAGCAGTTCTTC. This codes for CASSLDSIYNEQFF.

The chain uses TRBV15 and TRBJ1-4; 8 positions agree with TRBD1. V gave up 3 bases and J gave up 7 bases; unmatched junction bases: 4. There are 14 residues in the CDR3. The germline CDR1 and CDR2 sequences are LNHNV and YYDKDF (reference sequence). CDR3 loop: CATSRDRAIEKLFF. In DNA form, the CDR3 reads TGTGCCACCAGCAGGGACAGGGCGATTGAAAAACTGTTTTTT.

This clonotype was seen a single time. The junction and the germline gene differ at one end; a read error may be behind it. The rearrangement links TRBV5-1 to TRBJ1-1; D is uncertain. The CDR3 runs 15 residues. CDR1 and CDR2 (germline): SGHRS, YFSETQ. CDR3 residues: CASSFSGSSSTEASF. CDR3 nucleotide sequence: TGCGCCAGCAGCTTTTCGGGATCCTCGAGCACTGAAGCTTCCTTT.

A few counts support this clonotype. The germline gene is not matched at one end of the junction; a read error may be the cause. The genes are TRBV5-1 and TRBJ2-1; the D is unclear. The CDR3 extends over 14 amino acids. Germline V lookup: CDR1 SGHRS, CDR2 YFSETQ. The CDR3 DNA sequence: TGCGCCGGCAGCTTGGTAGGATCCCTTAGTGAGCAGTTCTTC. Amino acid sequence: CAGSLVGSLSEQFF.

CDR3 nucleotide sequence: TGTGCCAGCAGTCCCGACAGGGGCGGTAATGGGACTGAAGCTTTCTTT. This gives the protein CASSPDRGGNGTEAFF. The chain links TRBV12-3 or TRBV12-4 to TRBJ1-1, with TRBD1 identical over 8 bases. V lost 5 bases and J lost 5; bases outside the gene matches: 13. The CDR3 contains 16 residues.

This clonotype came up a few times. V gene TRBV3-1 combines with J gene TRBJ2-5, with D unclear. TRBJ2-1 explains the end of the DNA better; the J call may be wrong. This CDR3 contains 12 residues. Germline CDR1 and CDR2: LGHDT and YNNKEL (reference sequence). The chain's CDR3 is CASSQDVSEQFF. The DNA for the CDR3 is TGTGCCAGCAGCCAAGATGTCAGTGAGCAGTTCTTC.

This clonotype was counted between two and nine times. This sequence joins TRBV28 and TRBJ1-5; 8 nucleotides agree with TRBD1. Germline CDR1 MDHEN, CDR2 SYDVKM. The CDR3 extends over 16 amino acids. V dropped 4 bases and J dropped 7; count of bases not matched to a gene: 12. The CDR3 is CASSSWDRTRDQPQHF. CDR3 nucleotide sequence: TGTGCCAGCAGTTCCTGGGACAGGACTAGGGACCAGCCCCAGCATTTT.

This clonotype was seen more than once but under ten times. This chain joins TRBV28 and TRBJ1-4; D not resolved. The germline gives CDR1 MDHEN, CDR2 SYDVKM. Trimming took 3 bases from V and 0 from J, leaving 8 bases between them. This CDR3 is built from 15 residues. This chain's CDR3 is CASSLMVATNEKLFF. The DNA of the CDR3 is TGTGCCAGCAGTTTGATGGTGGCAACTAATGAAAAACTGTTTTTT.

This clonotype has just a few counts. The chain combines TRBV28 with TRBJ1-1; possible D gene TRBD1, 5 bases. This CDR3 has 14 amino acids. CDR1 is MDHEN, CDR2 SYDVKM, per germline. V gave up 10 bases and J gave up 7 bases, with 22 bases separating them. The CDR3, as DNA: TGTGCCACCTTACCCCCTTCCAGGGCGGGTGAAGCTTTCTTT. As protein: CATLPPSRAGEAFF.

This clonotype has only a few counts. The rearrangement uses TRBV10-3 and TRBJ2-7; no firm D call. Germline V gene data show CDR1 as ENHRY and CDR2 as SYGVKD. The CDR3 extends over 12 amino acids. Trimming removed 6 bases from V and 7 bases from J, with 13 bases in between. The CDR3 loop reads CAIRSAAIEQYF. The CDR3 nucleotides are TGTGCCATCAGATCGGCCGCCATAGAGCAGTACTTC.

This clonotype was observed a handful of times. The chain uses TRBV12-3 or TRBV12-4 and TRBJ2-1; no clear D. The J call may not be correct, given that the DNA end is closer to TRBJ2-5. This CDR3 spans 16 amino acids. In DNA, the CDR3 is TGTGCCAGCAGTTTCTGGCAGGCCTCACATCCAGAGACCCAGTACTTC. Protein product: CASSFWQASHPETQYF.

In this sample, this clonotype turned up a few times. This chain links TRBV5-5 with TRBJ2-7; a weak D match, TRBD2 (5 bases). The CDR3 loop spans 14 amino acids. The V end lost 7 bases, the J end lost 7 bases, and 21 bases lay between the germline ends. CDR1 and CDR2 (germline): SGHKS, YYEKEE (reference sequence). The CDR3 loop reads CASAGVLGFWEQYF. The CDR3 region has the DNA TGTGCCAGCGCCGGGGTCTTGGGCTTTTGGGAGCAGTACTTC.

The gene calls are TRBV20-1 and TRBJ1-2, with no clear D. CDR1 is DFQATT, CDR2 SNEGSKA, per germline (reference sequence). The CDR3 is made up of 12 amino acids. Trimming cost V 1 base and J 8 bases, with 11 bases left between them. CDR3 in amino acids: CSARGPGSGYTF. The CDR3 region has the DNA TGCAGTGCTAGAGGGCCCGGGAGCGGCTACACCTTC.

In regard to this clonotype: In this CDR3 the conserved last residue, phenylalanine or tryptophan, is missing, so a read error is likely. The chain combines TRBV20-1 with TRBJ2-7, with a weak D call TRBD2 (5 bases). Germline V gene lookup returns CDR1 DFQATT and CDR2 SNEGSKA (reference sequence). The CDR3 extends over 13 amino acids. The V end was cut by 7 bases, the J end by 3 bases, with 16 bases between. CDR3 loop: CSVTVGEDYEQYL. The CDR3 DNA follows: TGCAGTGTTACAGTGGGAGAAGACTACGAGCAGTACCTC.